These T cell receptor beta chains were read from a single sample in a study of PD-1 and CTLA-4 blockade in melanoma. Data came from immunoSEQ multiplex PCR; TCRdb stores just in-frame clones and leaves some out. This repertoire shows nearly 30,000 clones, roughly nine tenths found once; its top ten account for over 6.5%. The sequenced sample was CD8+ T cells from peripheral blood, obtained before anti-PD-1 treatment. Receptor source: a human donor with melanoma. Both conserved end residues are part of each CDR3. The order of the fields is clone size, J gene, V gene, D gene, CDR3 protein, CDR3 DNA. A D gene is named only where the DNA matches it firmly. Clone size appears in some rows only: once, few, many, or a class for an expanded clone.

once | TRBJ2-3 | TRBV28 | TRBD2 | CASSWGAGDTDTQYF | TGTGCCAGCAGCTGGGGAGCGGGAGACACAGATACGCAGTATTTT
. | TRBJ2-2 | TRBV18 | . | CASSGTNTGELFF | TGTGCCAGCTCAGGGACGAACACCGGGGAGCTGTTTTTT
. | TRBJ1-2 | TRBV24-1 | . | CATSEKGNYGYTF | TGTGCCACCAGTGAAAAAGGGAACTATGGCTACACCTTC
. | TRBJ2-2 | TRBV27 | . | CASSLMVTGELFF | TGTGCCAGCAGTTTGATGGTAACCGGGGAGCTGTTTTTT
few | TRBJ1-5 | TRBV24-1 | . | CATSGPISNQPQHF | TGTGCCACCAGCGGACCGATTAGCAATCAGCCCCAGCATTTT
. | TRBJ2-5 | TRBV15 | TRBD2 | CATSSEAGGSQETQYF | TGTGCCACCAGCAGCGAAGCGGGAGGAAGCCAAGAGACCCAGTACTTC
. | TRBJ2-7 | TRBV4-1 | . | CASSQAPSYEQYF | TGCGCCAGCAGCCAAGCTCCCAGCTACGAGCAGTACTTC
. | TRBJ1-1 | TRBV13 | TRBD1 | CASSQYGQDTEAFF | TGTGCCAGCAGTCAATACGGACAGGACACTGAAGCTTTCTTT
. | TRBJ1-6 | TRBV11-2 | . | CASSPKGSSYNSPLHF | TGTGCCAGCAGCCCCAAGGGGAGCTCCTATAATTCACCCCTCCACTTT
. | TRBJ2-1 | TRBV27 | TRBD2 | CASRGGAWLWQFF | TGTGCCAGCAGGGGAGGGGCCTGGTTGTGGCAGTTCTTC
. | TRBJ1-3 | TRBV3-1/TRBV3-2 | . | CASSLDSIGNTIYF | TGTGCCAGCAGCCTAGACAGTATTGGAAACACCATATATTTT
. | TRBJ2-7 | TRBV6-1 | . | CASSERNRADEQYF | TGTGCCAGCAGTGAACGGAACAGGGCGGACGAGCAGTACTTC
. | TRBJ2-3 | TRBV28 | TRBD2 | CASSSPQRESTDTQYF | TGTGCCAGCAGTTCCCCCCAGCGGGAGTCGACAGATACGCAGTATTTT
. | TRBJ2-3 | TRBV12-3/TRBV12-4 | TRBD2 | CASGRAADTQYF | TGTGCCAGCGGGAGGGCCGCGGATACGCAGTATTTT
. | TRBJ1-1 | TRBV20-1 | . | CSARDPEAFF | TGCAGTGCTAGAGATCCTGAAGCTTTCTTT
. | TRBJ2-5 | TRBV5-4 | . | CASSFYGGGETQYF | TGTGCCAGCAGCTTCTACGGGGGAGGAGAGACCCAGTACTTC
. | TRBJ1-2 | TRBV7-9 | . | CASSSTTGGRNGYTF | TGTGCCAGCAGCTCAACGACAGGAGGGCGGAATGGCTACACCTTC
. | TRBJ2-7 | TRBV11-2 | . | CASSDSGRGSYEQYF | TGTGCCAGCAGCGACTCGGGACGGGGATCCTACGAGCAGTACTTC
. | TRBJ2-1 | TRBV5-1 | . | CASSLGDGGDNEQFF | TGCGCCAGCAGCTTGGGGGACGGGGGAGACAATGAGCAGTTCTTC
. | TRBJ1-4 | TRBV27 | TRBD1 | CASSLQGTGEKLFF | TGTGCCAGCAGTTTACAAGGGACAGGGGAAAAACTGTTTTTT
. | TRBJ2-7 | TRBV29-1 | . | CSVEEVGRSSYEQYF | TGCAGCGTTGAGGAGGTCGGACGGTCCTCCTACGAGCAGTACTTC
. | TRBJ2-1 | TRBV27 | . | CASSSQGPYNEQFF | TGTGCCAGCAGTTCGCAGGGGCCATACAATGAGCAGTTCTTC
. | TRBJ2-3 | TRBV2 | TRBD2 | CASSEGGLAGTTDTQYF | TGTGCCAGCAGTGAAGGAGGACTAGCGGGGACCACAGATACGCAGTATTTT